The source of this T cell receptor (beta chain) is a study of cytomegalovirus exposure and HLA in healthy donors. The V gene lost 3 bases and the J gene lost 2 bases, with 18 bases spanning the gap. The CDR3 length is 17 residues. Germline V gene lookup returns CDR1 LNHDA and CDR2 SQIVND (reference sequence). The PCR made use of 60 Vbeta and 13 Jbeta primers. Authors' processing steps: Roughly 12 million of some 80 million unique TCR beta chains were shared, per a later count. The table came from immunoSEQ multiplex PCR; TCRdb's copy has only in-frame clones and leaves some out. V and J calls and clone size are given by that table; D and trimming were obtained from the DNA. Seen here are some 110,000 clones, around three quarters observed once, and the top ten hold around 13%.

The chain combines TRBV19 with TRBJ2-3; the D gene is possibly TRBD2 (5 bases). Source material: PBMCs. The TCR originated in a woman aged 35 to 49 in good health and CMV-seropositive. The CDR3 region has the DNA TGTGCCAGTAGTATTAGCGCGGACGGTACCACCACAGATACGCAGTATTTT. Protein: CASSISADGTTTDTQYF.